The clone carrying this T cell receptor (beta chain) occurred once. Antigen specificity is unknown. A junction boundary mismatches the germline segment, possibly from a read error. Time point defined: after neoadjuvant nivolumab, at surgical resection. Patients had HPV-negative, locally advanced oral cavity squamous cell carcinoma. These data originate in a study of neoadjuvant anti-PD-1 for oral cavity cancer. Overall study findings and caveats: Higher pretreatment blood Treg/Th17 ratios correlated with higher pretreatment blood and lower post-treatment tumor TCRbeta clonality.

Six replicates per PBMC sample, mostly from roughly 470 ng of genomic DNA. Produced via immunoSEQ multiplex PCR; TCRdb's table is partial and in-frame only. The repertoire consists of about 68,000 clones, with 85% occurring once and the leading ten covering roughly 3.5%. This CDR3 is 11 amino acids long. Germline values: CDR1 WSHSY, CDR2 SAAADI. This receptor was identified in a person between 40 and 79 years old with oral cavity squamous cell carcinoma. The sample consisted of PBMCs, taken after nivolumab (anti-PD-1) treatment. The chain joins TRBV10-2 to TRBJ1-2, with D perhaps matching TRBD1 (6 bases). The CDR3 DNA reads as TGCGCCAGCAGTGAGTCGGGGGCCAAAGGGTTC. It yields the protein CASSESGAKGF.